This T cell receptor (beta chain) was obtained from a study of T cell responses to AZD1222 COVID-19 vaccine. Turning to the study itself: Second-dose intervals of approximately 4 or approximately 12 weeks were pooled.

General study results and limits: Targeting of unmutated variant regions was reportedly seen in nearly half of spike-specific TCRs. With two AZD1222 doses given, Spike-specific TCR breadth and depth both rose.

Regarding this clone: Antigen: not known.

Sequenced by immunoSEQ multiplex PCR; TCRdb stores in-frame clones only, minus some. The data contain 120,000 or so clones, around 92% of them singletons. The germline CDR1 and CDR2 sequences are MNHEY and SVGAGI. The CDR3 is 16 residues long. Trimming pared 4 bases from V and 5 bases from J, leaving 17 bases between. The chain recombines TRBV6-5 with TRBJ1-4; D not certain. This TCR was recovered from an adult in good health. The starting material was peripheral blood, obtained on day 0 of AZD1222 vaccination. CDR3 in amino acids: CASSSLGSGENEKLFF. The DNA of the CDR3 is TGTGCCAGCAGTTCCCTCGGATCCGGGGAAAATGAAAAACTGTTTTTT.